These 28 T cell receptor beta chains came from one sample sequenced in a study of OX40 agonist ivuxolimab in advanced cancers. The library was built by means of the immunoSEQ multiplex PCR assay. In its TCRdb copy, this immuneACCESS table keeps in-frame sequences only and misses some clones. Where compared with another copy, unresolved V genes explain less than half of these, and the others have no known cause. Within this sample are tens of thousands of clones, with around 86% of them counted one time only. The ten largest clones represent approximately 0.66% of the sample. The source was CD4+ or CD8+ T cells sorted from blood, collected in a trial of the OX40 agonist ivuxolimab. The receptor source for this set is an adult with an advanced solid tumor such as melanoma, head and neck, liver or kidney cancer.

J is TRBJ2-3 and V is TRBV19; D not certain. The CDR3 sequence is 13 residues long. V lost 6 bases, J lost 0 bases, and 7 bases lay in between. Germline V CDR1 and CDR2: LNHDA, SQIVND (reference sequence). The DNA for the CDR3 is TGTGCCAGTAGCAAACAGAGCACAGATACGCAGTATTTT. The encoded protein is CASSKQSTDTQYF.

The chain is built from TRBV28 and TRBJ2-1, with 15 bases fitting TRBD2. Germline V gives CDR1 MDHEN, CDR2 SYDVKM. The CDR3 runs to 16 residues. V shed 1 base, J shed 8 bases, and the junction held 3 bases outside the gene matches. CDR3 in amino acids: CASSLSGLAGGDEQFF. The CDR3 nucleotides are TGTGCCAGCAGTTTATCGGGACTAGCGGGAGGCGATGAGCAGTTCTTC.

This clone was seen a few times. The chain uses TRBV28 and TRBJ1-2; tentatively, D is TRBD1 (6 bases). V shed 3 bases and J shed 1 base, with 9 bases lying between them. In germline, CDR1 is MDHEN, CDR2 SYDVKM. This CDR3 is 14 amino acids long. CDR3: CASSLGALNYGYTF. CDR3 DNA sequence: TGTGCCAGCAGTTTGGGGGCCCTTAACTATGGCTACACCTTC.

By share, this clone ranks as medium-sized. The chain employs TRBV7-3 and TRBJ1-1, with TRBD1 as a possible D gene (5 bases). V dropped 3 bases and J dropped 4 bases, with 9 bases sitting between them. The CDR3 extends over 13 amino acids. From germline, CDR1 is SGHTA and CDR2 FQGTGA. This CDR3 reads CASSFEGATEAFF. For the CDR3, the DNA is TGTGCCAGCAGCTTTGAAGGGGCCACTGAAGCTTTCTTT.

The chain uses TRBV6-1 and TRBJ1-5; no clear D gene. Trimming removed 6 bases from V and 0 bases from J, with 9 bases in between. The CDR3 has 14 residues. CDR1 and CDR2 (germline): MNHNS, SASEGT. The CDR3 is CASRFQDSNQPQHF. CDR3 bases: TGTGCCAGCAGATTTCAGGATAGCAATCAGCCCCAGCATTTT.

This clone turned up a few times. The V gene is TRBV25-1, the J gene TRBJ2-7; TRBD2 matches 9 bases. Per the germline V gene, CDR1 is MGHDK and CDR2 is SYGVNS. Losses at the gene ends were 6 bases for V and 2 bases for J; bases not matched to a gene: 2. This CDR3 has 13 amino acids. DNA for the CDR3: TGTGCCAGCAGAGCGGGAGGTGCCTACGAGCAGTACTTC. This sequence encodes CASRAGGAYEQYF.

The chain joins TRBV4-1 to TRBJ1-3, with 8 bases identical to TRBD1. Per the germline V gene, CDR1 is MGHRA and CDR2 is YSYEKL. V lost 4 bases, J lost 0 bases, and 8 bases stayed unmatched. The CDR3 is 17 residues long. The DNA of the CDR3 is TGCGCCAGCAGCCTTGCCGGGACAGGCACCTCTGGAAACACCATATATTTT. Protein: CASSLAGTGTSGNTIYF.

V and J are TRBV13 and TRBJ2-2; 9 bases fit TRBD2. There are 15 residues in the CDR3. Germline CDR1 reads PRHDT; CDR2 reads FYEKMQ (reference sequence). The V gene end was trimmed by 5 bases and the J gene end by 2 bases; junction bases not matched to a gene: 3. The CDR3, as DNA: TGTGCCAGCAGCCCTAGCGGGGTCAACACCGGGGAGCTGTTTTTT. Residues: CASSPSGVNTGELFF.

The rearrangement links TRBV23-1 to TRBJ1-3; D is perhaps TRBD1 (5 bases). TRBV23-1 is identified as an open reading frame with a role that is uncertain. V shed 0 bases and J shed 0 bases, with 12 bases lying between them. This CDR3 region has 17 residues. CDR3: CASSQSPPGVSGNTIYF. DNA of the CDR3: TGCGCCAGCAGTCAATCCCCACCGGGGGTCTCTGGAAACACCATATATTTT.

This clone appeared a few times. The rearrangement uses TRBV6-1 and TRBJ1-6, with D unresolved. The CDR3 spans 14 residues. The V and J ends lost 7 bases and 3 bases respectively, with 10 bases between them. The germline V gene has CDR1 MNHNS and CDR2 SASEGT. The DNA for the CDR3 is TGTGCCAGCACCGGGCAGCTCTATAATTCACCCCTCCACTTT. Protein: CASTGQLYNSPLHF.

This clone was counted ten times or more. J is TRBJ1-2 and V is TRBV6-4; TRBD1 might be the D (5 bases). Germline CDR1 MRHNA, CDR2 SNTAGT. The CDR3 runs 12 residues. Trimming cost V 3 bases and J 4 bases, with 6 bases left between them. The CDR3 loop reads CASSEGGYGYTF. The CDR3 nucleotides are TGTGCCAGCAGTGAGGGGGGCTATGGCTACACCTTC.

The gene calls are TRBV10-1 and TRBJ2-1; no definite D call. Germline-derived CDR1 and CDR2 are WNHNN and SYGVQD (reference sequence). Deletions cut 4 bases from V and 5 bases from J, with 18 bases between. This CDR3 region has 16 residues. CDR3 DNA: TGCGCCAGCAGTGGAGTCAGGACGCTTTTAAACAATGAGCAGTTCTTC. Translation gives CASSGVRTLLNNEQFF.

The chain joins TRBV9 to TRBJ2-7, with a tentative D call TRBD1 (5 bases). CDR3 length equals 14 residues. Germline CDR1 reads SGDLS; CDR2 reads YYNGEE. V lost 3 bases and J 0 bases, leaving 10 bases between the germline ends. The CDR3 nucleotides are TGTGCCAGCAGCGGACAGCCCAGCTCCTACGAGCAGTACTTC. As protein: CASSGQPSSYEQYF.

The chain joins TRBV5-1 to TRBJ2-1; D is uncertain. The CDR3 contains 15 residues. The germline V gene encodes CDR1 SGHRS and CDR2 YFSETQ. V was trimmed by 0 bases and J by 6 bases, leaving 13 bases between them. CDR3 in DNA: TGCGCCAGCAGCTTGGAACAAGCCGAGATCAATGAGCAGTTCTTC. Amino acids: CASSLEQAEINEQFF.

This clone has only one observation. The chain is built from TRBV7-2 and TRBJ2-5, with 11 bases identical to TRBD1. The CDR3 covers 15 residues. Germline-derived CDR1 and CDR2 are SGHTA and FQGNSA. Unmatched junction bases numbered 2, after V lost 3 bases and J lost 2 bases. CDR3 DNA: TGTGCCAGCAGCTTGGACAGGGGGCCGCAAGAGACCCAGTACTTC. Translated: CASSLDRGPQETQYF.

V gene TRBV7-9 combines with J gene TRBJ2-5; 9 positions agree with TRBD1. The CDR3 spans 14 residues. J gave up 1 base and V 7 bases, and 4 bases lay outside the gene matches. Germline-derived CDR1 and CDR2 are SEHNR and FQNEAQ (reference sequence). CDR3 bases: TGTGCCAGCACCTTGACAGGGGGCCAAGAGACCCAGTACTTC. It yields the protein CASTLTGGQETQYF.

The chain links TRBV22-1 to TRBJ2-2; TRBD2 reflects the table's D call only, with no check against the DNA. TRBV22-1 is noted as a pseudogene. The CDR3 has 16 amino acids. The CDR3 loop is CPGSARNRLPAGELFF. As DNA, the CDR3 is TGTCCTGGGAGCGCACGTAATAGACTCCCAGCCGGGGAGCTGTTTTTT.

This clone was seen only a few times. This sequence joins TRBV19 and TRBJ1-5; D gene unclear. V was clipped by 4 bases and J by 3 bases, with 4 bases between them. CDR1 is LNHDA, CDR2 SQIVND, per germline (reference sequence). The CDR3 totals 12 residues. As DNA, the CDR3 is TGTGCCAGTAGTAAGAACAATCAGCCCCAGCATTTT. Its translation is CASSKNNQPQHF.

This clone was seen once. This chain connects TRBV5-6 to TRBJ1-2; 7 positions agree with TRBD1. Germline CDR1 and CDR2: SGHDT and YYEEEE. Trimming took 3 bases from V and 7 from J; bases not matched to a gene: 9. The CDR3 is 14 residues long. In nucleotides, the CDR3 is TGTGCCAGCAGCTCCCCCAGGGGACAGTCTGGCTACACCTTC. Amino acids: CASSSPRGQSGYTF.

The CDR3 DNA reads TGTGCCAGCAGCTCCATTGGGGGGGGCTCCTACGAGCAGTACTTC. Translating gives CASSSIGGGSYEQYF. The chain carries TRBV13 and TRBJ2-7, with 7 bases identical to TRBD2. This CDR3 region has 15 residues. Germline V gene lookup returns CDR1 PRHDT and CDR2 FYEKMQ (reference sequence). V lost 4 bases, J lost 0 bases, and 6 bases stayed unmatched.

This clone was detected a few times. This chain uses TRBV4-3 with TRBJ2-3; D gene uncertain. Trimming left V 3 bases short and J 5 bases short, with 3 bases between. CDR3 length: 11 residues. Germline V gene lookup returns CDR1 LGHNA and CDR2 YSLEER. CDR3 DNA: TGCGCCAGCAGCCAGGGAGATACGCAGTATTTT. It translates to CASSQGDTQYF.

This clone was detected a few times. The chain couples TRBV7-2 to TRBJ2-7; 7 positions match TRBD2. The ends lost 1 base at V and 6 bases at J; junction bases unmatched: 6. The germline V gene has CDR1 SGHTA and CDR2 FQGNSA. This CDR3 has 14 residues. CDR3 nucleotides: TGTGCCAGCAGCTTAGGGGAGGGAGGGATCGAGCAGTACTTC. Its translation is CASSLGEGGIEQYF.

The CDR3 loop reads CASSMGLVTYNEQFF. The CDR3 nucleotides read TGTGCCAGCAGCATGGGACTAGTGACCTACAATGAGCAGTTCTTC. This chain joins TRBV5-8 and TRBJ2-1, with 8 bases lining up with TRBD2. Germline lookup yields CDR1 SGHTS and CDR2 YDEGEE. CDR3 size: 15 residues. The V segment lost 4 bases and the J segment 2 bases; nucleotides outside the gene matches: 5.

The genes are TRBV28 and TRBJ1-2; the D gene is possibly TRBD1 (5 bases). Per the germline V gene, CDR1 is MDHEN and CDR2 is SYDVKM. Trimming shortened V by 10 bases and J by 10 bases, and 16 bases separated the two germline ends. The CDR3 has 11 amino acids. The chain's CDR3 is CATLLRGVYTF. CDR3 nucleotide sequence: TGTGCCACTCTCTTAAGGGGCGTCTACACCTTC.

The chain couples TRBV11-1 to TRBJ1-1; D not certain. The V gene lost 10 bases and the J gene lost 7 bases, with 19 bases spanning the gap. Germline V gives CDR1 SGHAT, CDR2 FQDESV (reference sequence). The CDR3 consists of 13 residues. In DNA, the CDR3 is TGTGCCACCTCGGGTTGGGGATTAGGTGAAGCTTTCTTT. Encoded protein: CATSGWGLGEAFF.

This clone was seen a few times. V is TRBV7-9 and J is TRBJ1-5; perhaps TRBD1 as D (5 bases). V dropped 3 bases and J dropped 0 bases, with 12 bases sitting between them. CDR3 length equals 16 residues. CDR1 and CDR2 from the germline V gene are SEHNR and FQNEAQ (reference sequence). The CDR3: CASSFIDSYSNQPQHF. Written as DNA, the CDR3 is TGTGCCAGCAGCTTCATCGACAGTTATAGCAATCAGCCCCAGCATTTT. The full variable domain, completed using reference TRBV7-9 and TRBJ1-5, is DTGVSQNPRHKITKRGQNVTFRCDPISEHNRLYWYRQTLGQGPEFLTYFQNEAQLEKSRLLSDRFSAERPKGSFSTLEIQRTEQGDSAMYLCASSFIDSYSNQPQHFGDGTRLSIL.

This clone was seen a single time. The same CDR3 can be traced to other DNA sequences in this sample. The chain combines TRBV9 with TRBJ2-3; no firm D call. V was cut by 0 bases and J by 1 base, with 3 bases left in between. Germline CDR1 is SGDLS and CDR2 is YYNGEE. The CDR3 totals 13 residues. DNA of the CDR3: TGTGCCAGCAGCGTAGGTGGCACAGATACGCAGTATTTT. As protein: CASSVGGTDTQYF. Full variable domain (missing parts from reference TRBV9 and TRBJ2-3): DSGVTQTPKHLITATGQRVTLRCSPRSGDLSVYWYQQSLDQGLQFLIQYYNGEERAKGNILERFSAQQFPDLHSELNLSSLELGDSALYFCASSVGGTDTQYFGPGTRLTVL.

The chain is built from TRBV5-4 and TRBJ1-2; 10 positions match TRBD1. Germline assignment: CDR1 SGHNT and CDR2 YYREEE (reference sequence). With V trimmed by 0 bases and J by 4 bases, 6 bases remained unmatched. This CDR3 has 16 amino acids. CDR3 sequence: CASSLEGTGAFYGYTF. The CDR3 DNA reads TGTGCCAGCAGCTTGGAAGGGACAGGGGCATTCTATGGCTACACCTTC. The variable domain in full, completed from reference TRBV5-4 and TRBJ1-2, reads ETGVTQSPTHLIKTRGQQVTLRCSSQSGHNTVSWYQQALGQGPQFIFQYYREEENGRGNFPPRFSGLQFPNYSSELNVNALELDDSALYLCASSLEGTGAFYGYTFGSGTRLTVV.